This T cell receptor (beta chain) was recovered during a study of blood T cell repertoires in COVID-19 (dated by TCRdb to about 2020). With regard to the full study: The collaborator samples originated in the United States, Italy and Spain and spanned the acute and convalescent phases of COVID-19. The prospective study material was composed of cDNA or gDNA derived from T cells, B-cell-depleted T cells, or PBMCs. Subjects who had been exposed to COVID-19, were actively infected with it, or had recovered from it provided the deeply sampled blood TCRbeta repertoires that made up the dataset. The repertoires were released in a freely available public database intended as a resource for research on the immune response to SARS-CoV-2. The samples were drawn from two sources: the first 160 participants of the ongoing ImmuneRACE study, and over 1,000 subjects contributed by 6 global collaborators. A de-identified subject ID, COVID-19 status, age in years and sex were almost always included in the sample metadata. Where available, HLA class I and class II types were taken from metadata supplied by the sample provider and were not determined by assay-based typing. Paper-wide results and their limitations: How much clinical and demographic metadata was included differed by source and by participant, and the metadata was provided uncurated.

CDR1 is given as SGHTA and CDR2 as FQGTGA, both from the germline V gene. The cysteine opens and the phenylalanine closes a CDR3 of 16 amino acids. Just the 48-base CDR3 DNA is kept, in frame starting at base 1. The trim is 1 base for V and 1 base for J, with a gap of 12 bases between the germline ends. TCRbeta CDR3 regions were amplified from genomic DNA using the immunoSEQ Assay, a bias-controlled multiplex PCR. As for how the authors treated the data: Within the assay, amplification of reference gene primers was used to estimate how many nucleated cells each sample contained. To quantify the absolute abundance of each unique TCRbeta CDR3 rearrangement, sequence reads were collapsed and filtered. For each sample, productive Simpson clonality was calculated as the square root of Simpson's diversity index over productive rearrangements. TCRdb obtained this table from immuneACCESS and retained in-frame rearrangements with V and J assigned. These tables miss some clones; where compared with another copy, unresolved V genes account for less than half of the shortfall, and the remainder is unexplained. V and J calls and clone size follow that table, whereas D and trimming were derived from the DNA. The sample table contains about 120,000 clones; only one count was recorded for 85% to 90% of them. The top ten constitute around 9.9% of the sample.

The collaborating institutions used their own protocols to collect whole blood in K2EDTA tubes. For TCRbeta analysis, collaborator samples were shipped as frozen whole blood, as isolated PBMCs, or as DNA extracted from either sample type. With respect to this clone: Its antigen has not been determined. There are no base qualities to consult, and no much larger clone falls within one base.

This TCR came from a man at least 80 years old with acute or convalescent COVID-19. The chain links TRBV7-3 with TRBJ2-3; TRBD2 is a weak D gene call, 6 bases matching. The sequencing input was peripheral blood. Here the CDR3 is given as CASSLMGGGGTDTQYF. The bases are TGTGCCAGCAGCTTAATGGGCGGCGGGGGCACAGATACGCAGTATTTT.